This T cell receptor (beta chain) was captured in a study of technical replicates of blood from several donors. Libraries were prepared by immunoSEQ multiplex PCR; TCRdb keeps only in-frame clonotypes and omits some of them. The sample lists approximately 76,000 clones, roughly 85% occurring once. The CDR3 contains 14 residues. The germline V and J ends were trimmed by 2 bases and 5 bases, with 11 bases remaining between them. Germline V gives CDR1 KGHSH, CDR2 LQKENI. The source of this sequence is a human donor in good health. Some clones in this sample may be carry-over from other donors' samples. The material sequenced was PBMCs. The chain has TRBV18 and TRBJ2-3; TRBD2 is a possible D gene (6 bases). The chain's CDR3 is CASSPELAEDTQYF. DNA of the CDR3: TGTGCCAGCTCACCAGAACTAGCCGAAGATACGCAGTATTTT.